This TCR beta chain was sequenced during a study of CD8 T cells in Susac syndrome. This clonotype has only one observation. Its antigen is as yet unknown. The germline CDR1 and CDR2 sequences are SQVTM and ANQGSEA. The CDR3 spans 14 residues. Trimming shortened V by 3 bases and J by 7 bases, and 16 bases separated the two germline ends. Diagnostic criteria for definite or probable disease, in their recently defined form, were met by the patients with Susac syndrome. TEMRA cells were FACS-enriched and CD8+ and CD4+ T cells negatively isolated. Study conclusions and caveats: In total CD8+ repertoires, sixteen Susac-specific public clones were detected, and CD8+ TEMRA repertoires contained several.

With random hexamers, roughly 0.45 to 1 ug RNA was reverse transcribed. An immunoSEQ multiplex PCR generated amplified TCR beta CDR3 products spanning 54 Vbeta and 13 Jbeta. TCRdb re-called the immunoSEQ multiplex PCR reads with MiXCR, one entry per CDR3 protein. The table shows about 120,000 distinct CDR3 sequences, with about 93% occurring only once. Specimen: CD8+ T cells from PBMCs. The J gene is TRBJ2-1, the V gene TRBV29-1; a possible D gene is TRBD1 (6 bases). The origin of this receptor is a human donor with Susac syndrome. This CDR3 reads CSVDWTDLLNEQFF. For the CDR3, the DNA is TGCAGCGTTGACTGGACAGACCTTTTAAATGAGCAGTTCTTC.